The 26 T cell receptor beta chains in this list originate from one sample, sequenced in a study of T cell responses to AZD1222 COVID-19 vaccine (dated by TCRdb to the early 2020s). What the time point label conveys for this sample: about 28 days (+/-7) after the second vaccine dose. Preparation of the library involved the immunoSEQ multiplex PCR assay. As stored in TCRdb, this immuneACCESS dataset retains in-frame rearrangements with V and J assigned. A fraction of the clones does not appear; measured against another copy, unresolved V genes explain less than half of the discrepancy, and the remainder lacks a known reason. For this sample the table gives around 190,000 clones, of which 90% to 95% were detected only once. The ten largest account for roughly 1.7% of the sample. Material: peripheral blood, obtained 28 days after the second AZD1222 dose. The source of these receptors is an adult who received the AZD1222 COVID-19 vaccine.

The chain recombines TRBV27 with TRBJ2-1, with D possibly matching TRBD2 (6 bases). Trimming shortened V by 6 bases and J by 4 bases, and 16 bases separated the two germline ends. The CDR3 loop spans 15 amino acids. The germline V gene has CDR1 MNHEY and CDR2 SMNVEV (reference sequence). The CDR3 here is CASRLRDSDYNEQFF. DNA for the CDR3: TGTGCCAGCAGACTTCGGGACTCAGATTACAATGAGCAGTTCTTC.

The V and J genes are TRBV28 and TRBJ1-3; maybe TRBD1 (5 bases). The germline CDR1 and CDR2 sequences are MDHEN and SYDVKM. CDR3 size: 17 residues. Between the trimmed V and J ends, which lost 0 bases and 4 bases, there was a span of 16 bases. CDR3 DNA sequence: TGTGCCAGCAGTTTATGGGGTGCCGGTCGGGGGGGAAACACCATATATTTT. Protein sequence: CASSLWGAGRGGNTIYF.

The chain is built from TRBV9 and TRBJ1-1; perhaps TRBD1 as D (5 bases). Trimming took 0 bases from V and 6 from J, leaving 18 bases between them. Looked up from germline, CDR1 is SGDLS and CDR2 is YYNGEE. CDR3 size: 16 residues. CDR3 in DNA: TGTGCCAGCAGCGTAGGGGACGGCCGAGGGGACGCTGAAGCTTTCTTT. Translated: CASSVGDGRGDAEAFF. The full variable domain, in which reference TRBV9 and TRBJ1-1 provide the parts outside the CDR3, is DSGVTQTPKHLITATGQRVTLRCSPRSGDLSVYWYQQSLDQGLQFLIQYYNGEERAKGNILERFSAQQFPDLHSELNLSSLELGDSALYFCASSVGDGRGDAEAFFGQGTRLTVV.

The chain combines TRBV2 with TRBJ1-1, with no clear D. V shed 2 bases and J shed 1 base, with 5 bases lying between them. In germline, CDR1 is SNHLY, CDR2 FYNNEI. CDR3 size: 13 residues. The CDR3 is CASSETANTEAFF. In DNA form, the CDR3 reads TGTGCCAGCAGTGAAACAGCGAACACTGAAGCTTTCTTT.

This chain uses TRBV19 with TRBJ1-5; a weak D match, TRBD1 (6 bases). Trimming removed 6 bases at V and 4 bases at J, with 13 bases between. Germline assignment: CDR1 LNHDA and CDR2 SQIVND (reference sequence). CDR3 length: 14 amino acids. CDR3 DNA: TGTGCCAGTAGCCAGGGGTCAGGGAATCAGCCCCAGCATTTT. Translating it yields CASSQGSGNQPQHF.

In this sample, this clone turned up once. This chain links TRBV24-1 with TRBJ2-1; TRBD1 agrees at 10 bases. The CDR3 covers 14 residues. CDR1 and CDR2 (germline): KGHDR, SFDVKD. V shed 9 bases, J shed 4 bases, and the junction held 5 bases outside the gene matches. The CDR3 reads CATQGQGNYNEQFF. The DNA of the CDR3 is TGTGCCACCCAGGGACAGGGGAATTACAATGAGCAGTTCTTC.

This chain connects TRBV5-8 to TRBJ1-2; TRBD1 might be the D (6 bases). V gave up 4 bases and J gave up 0 bases, with 10 bases separating them. The germline gives CDR1 SGHTS, CDR2 YDEGEE. The CDR3 contains 14 residues. This CDR3 reads CASSRGQTNYGYTF. As DNA, the CDR3 is TGTGCCAGCAGCCGGGGACAAACTAACTATGGCTACACCTTC.

The rearrangement links TRBV7-9 to TRBJ1-2; no clear D gene. The germline V and J ends were trimmed by 6 bases and 4 bases, with 12 bases remaining between them. CDR1 is SEHNR and CDR2 is FQNEAQ in the germline V gene (reference sequence). This CDR3 has 13 amino acids. CDR3 coding DNA: TGTGCCAGCAGTTGGACCGAGGGCTATGGCTACACCTTC. Translated, it gives CASSWTEGYGYTF. The whole variable domain, filled in from reference TRBV7-9 and TRBJ1-2, reads DTGVSQNPRHKITKRGQNVTFRCDPISEHNRLYWYRQTLGQGPEFLTYFQNEAQLEKSRLLSDRFSAERPKGSFSTLEIQRTEQGDSAMYLCASSWTEGYGYTFGSGTRLTVV.

J is TRBJ1-1 and V is TRBV2, with TRBD1 as a possible D gene (6 bases). CDR1 is SNHLY and CDR2 is FYNNEI in the germline V gene. Trimming took off 6 bases at V and 0 bases at J, with 11 bases between the two ends. The length of the CDR3 is 14 residues. CDR3: CASRTQGMNTEAFF. CDR3 DNA: TGTGCCAGCAGGACACAGGGAATGAACACTGAAGCTTTCTTT.

The chain joins TRBV5-1 to TRBJ2-7; TRBD2 matches at 7 bases. The CDR3 consists of 16 residues. Per germline, CDR1 SGHRS and CDR2 YFSETQ. V shed 4 bases and J 2 bases; nucleotides not matched to a gene: 12. The CDR3 sequence: CASSQAWASGAYEQYF. The CDR3 DNA reads TGCGCCAGCAGCCAAGCTTGGGCTAGCGGCGCCTACGAGCAGTACTTC.

The gene calls are TRBV24-1 and TRBJ1-4; D possibly corresponds to TRBD1 (6 bases). CDR1 is KGHDR, CDR2 SFDVKD, per germline. CDR3 length equals 16 residues. V lost 5 bases, J lost 8 bases, and 20 bases lay in between. CDR3: CATSVQILSRGEKLFF. The CDR3 bases are TGTGCCACCAGTGTCCAGATTCTATCTAGGGGGGAAAAACTGTTTTTT.

This chain links TRBV28 with TRBJ2-2; tentative D call: TRBD2 (6 bases). V was trimmed by 7 bases and J by 2 bases, leaving 14 bases between them. This CDR3 is 15 amino acids long. Germline V gives CDR1 MDHEN, CDR2 SYDVKM. This CDR3 is CASNSGGENTGELFF. CDR3 bases: TGTGCCAGCAATTCTGGCGGGGAAAACACCGGGGAGCTGTTTTTT.

The V call is TRBV29-1, the J call TRBJ2-5; D gene unclear. The CDR3 is made up of 12 amino acids. The V gene lost 4 bases and the J gene lost 2 bases, with 8 bases spanning the gap. Germline values: CDR1 SQVTM, CDR2 ANQGSEA. Here the CDR3 reads CSVGQQQETQYF. The CDR3 DNA is TGCAGCGTTGGTCAGCAACAAGAGACCCAGTACTTC.

The rearrangement uses TRBV6-1 and TRBJ2-3; D call uncertain. The ends were cut back, 4 bases at V and 0 bases at J, with 14 bases in the middle. CDR1 and CDR2 (germline): MNHNS, SASEGT. The CDR3 runs to 16 residues. The CDR3 bases are TGTGCCAGCAGTGGACGGCCCTCCTCTAGCACAGATACGCAGTATTTT. It is translated as CASSGRPSSSTDTQYF.

The chain joins TRBV4-1 to TRBJ1-3; no firm D call. Between the trimmed V and J ends, which lost 3 bases and 5 bases, there was a span of 8 bases. Germline V gene sequence: CDR1 MGHRA, CDR2 YSYEKL. The CDR3 covers 13 residues. The CDR3 DNA reads as TGCGCCAGCAGCCAGGCCGAAAGAAACACCATATATTTT. Its translation is CASSQAERNTIYF.

The chain is built from TRBV13 and TRBJ2-5; 7 positions agree with TRBD2. Looked up from germline, CDR1 is PRHDT and CDR2 is FYEKMQ (reference sequence). J was trimmed by 5 bases and V by 0 bases; bases with no gene match: 9. This CDR3 has 16 amino acids. The CDR3 here is CASSLGLGGSGETQYF. CDR3 DNA sequence: TGTGCCAGCAGCTTAGGATTGGGGGGGTCTGGCGAGACCCAGTACTTC.

This clone was detected only once. The J gene is TRBJ2-2, the V gene TRBV10-3, with TRBD2 matching 14 bases. Germline CDR1 and CDR2: ENHRY and SYGVKD. The CDR3 runs 21 residues. V was clipped by 4 bases and J by 1 base; unmatched bases: 14. CDR3 region: CAISALMAGLAGGLNTGELFF. DNA of the CDR3: TGTGCCATCAGTGCTCTTATGGCCGGACTAGCGGGGGGACTGAACACCGGGGAGCTGTTTTTT.

The chain joins TRBV18 to TRBJ1-1; the D is unclear. The germline V gene encodes CDR1 KGHSH and CDR2 LQKENI. Trimming shortened V by 2 bases and J by 5 bases, and 6 bases separated the two germline ends. The CDR3 totals 12 residues. The CDR3: CASSPGETEAFF. DNA of the CDR3: TGTGCCAGCTCACCAGGGGAAACTGAAGCTTTCTTT.

This sequence joins TRBV2 and TRBJ2-1; 8 bases fit TRBD1. The CDR3 covers 14 residues. Germline CDR1 and CDR2: SNHLY and FYNNEI. The V gene end was trimmed by 3 bases and the J gene end by 8 bases; junction bases not matched to a gene: 6. The CDR3 coding sequence is TGTGCCAGCAGTGAGAGACAGGGGATCGATGAGCAGTTCTTC. Translated, it gives CASSERQGIDEQFF. Full variable domain (rest looked up from reference TRBV2 and TRBJ2-1): EPEVTQTPSHQVTQMGQEVILRCVPISNHLYFYWYRQILGQKVEFLVSFYNNEISEKSEIFDDQFSVERPDGSNFTLKIRSTKLEDSAMYFCASSERQGIDEQFFGPGTRLTVL.

The rearrangement links TRBV7-9 to TRBJ2-1; 10 bases are shared with TRBD1. V lost 3 bases to trimming and J lost 7 bases; unmatched junction nucleotides: 9. The CDR3 consists of 16 residues. The V gene's germline CDR1 is SEHNR and CDR2 FQNEAQ (reference sequence). CDR3 sequence (DNA): TGTGCCAGCAGCTTCCCCGGGACAGGGGTTTGGAATGAGCAGTTCTTC. Translation gives CASSFPGTGVWNEQFF.

This sequence joins TRBV7-9 and TRBJ1-1; no firm D call. Trimming stripped 1 base from V and 3 bases from J, with 6 bases between. The CDR3 totals 13 residues. Germline assignment: CDR1 SEHNR and CDR2 FQNEAQ (reference sequence). The CDR3, as DNA: TGTGCCAGCAGCTTAGTAGTGTACACTGAAGCTTTCTTT. This sequence encodes CASSLVVYTEAFF. Filled out from reference TRBV7-9 and TRBJ1-1, the complete variable domain reads DTGVSQNPRHKITKRGQNVTFRCDPISEHNRLYWYRQTLGQGPEFLTYFQNEAQLEKSRLLSDRFSAERPKGSFSTLEIQRTEQGDSAMYLCASSLVVYTEAFFGQGTRLTVV.

This clone was seen more than once but under ten times. The chain is built from TRBV13 and TRBJ1-2; D is undetermined. The CDR3 runs to 14 residues. Germline CDR1 and CDR2: PRHDT and FYEKMQ (reference sequence). With 0 bases removed from V and 4 bases from J, the gap between germline ends came to 9 bases. In DNA, the CDR3 is TGTGCCAGCAGCTTAGGGGCGAAAGGCTATGGCTACACCTTC. It encodes CASSLGAKGYGYTF.

The gene calls are TRBV2 and TRBJ2-2, with TRBD2 identical over 10 bases. Losses at the gene ends were 6 bases for V and 3 bases for J; bases not matched to a gene: 10. Germline CDR1 reads SNHLY; CDR2 reads FYNNEI. The CDR3 contains 17 residues. The CDR3 sequence: CASRWEAGGPDTGELFF. DNA for the CDR3: TGTGCCAGCAGGTGGGAAGCGGGAGGGCCTGACACCGGGGAGCTGTTTTTT.

The V gene is TRBV19, the J gene TRBJ1-1, with a weak D call TRBD1 (6 bases). The V and J ends lost 6 bases and 0 bases respectively, with 23 bases between them. The germline CDR1 and CDR2 sequences are LNHDA and SQIVND (reference sequence). The CDR3 spans 18 residues. In DNA form, the CDR3 reads TGTGCCAGTAGATCCTCGTGGACAGTCGAACCCTTGAACACTGAAGCTTTCTTT. Amino acid sequence: CASRSSWTVEPLNTEAFF.

Remarks on this clone: At one boundary the junction diverges from the germline segment, which might be a read error. The CDR3 region is CASRLTGTGNTEAFF. The CDR3 region has the DNA TGTGCCAGCCGCTTGACGGGGACGGGGAACACTGAAGCTTTCTTT. The chain couples TRBV11-2 to TRBJ1-1; the D gene is possibly TRBD1 (5 bases). There are 15 residues in the CDR3. The germline V gene encodes CDR1 SGHAT and CDR2 FQNNGV.

The chain carries TRBV5-1 and TRBJ2-3; 7 bases line up with TRBD2. The CDR3 is 17 amino acids. Germline CDR1 SGHRS, CDR2 YFSETQ. Unmatched junction bases numbered 11, after V lost 4 bases and J lost 0 bases. In DNA form, the CDR3 reads TGCGCCAGCAGCCCCCTGACTAGCCTTATTAGCACAGATACGCAGTATTTT. Translating gives CASSPLTSLISTDTQYF. Based on the CDR3 plus reference TRBV5-1 and TRBJ2-3, the full variable domain is KAGVTQTPRYLIKTRGQQVTLSCSPISGHRSVSWYQQTPGQGLQFLFEYFSETQRNKGNFPGRFSGRQFSNSRSEMNVSTLELGDSALYLCASSPLTSLISTDTQYFGPGTRLTVL.